The 15 T cell receptor beta chains listed next were all sequenced from one sample in a study of cytomegalovirus exposure and HLA in healthy donors. PCR used 60 Vbeta primers and 13 Jbeta primers. Method: immunoSEQ multiplex PCR; TCRdb's copy keeps in-frame clones and lacks some. In the table there are about 300,000 clones, roughly 85% of which are singletons. Sequenced material: PBMCs. Receptors were obtained from a man between 35 and 55 years old in good health and CMV-seropositive.

The J gene is TRBJ2-7, the V gene TRBV7-2; 8 bases agree with TRBD1. This CDR3 contains 13 residues. The V gene's germline CDR1 is SGHTA and CDR2 FQGNSA. J was trimmed by 4 bases and V by 5 bases; bases with no gene match: 4. The CDR3 DNA follows: TGTGCCAGCAGCAATGGACAGGGTTACGAGCAGTACTTC. Amino acid sequence: CASSNGQGYEQYF.

The chain has TRBV11-3 and TRBJ2-7; 15 nucleotides match TRBD2. The junction had 7 bases not matched to a gene; V was cut back by 5 bases and J by 8 bases. Looked up from germline, CDR1 is SGHNT and CDR2 is YENEEA. CDR3 length: 15 residues. The CDR3 sequence: CASSEGLAGGQKQYF. CDR3 DNA sequence: TGTGCCAGCAGCGAAGGACTAGCGGGAGGGCAAAAGCAGTACTTC.

The count of this clone is one. V and J are TRBV28 and TRBJ1-1, with 9 bases that match TRBD1. Germline V CDR1 and CDR2: MDHEN, SYDVKM. Trimming removed 3 bases from V and 5 bases from J; junction bases left unmatched: 10. This CDR3 is 16 amino acids long. The CDR3 coding sequence is TGTGCCAGCAGTTTCCCGAGGACAGGGGTAGGAACTGAAGCTTTCTTT. Translation gives CASSFPRTGVGTEAFF.

The DNA for the CDR3 is TGTGCCAGCAGTTTACCGGACAGCCTGGGCTCCTACGAGCAGTACTTC. Translation gives CASSLPDSLGSYEQYF. This chain joins TRBV27 and TRBJ2-7; maybe TRBD1 (6 bases). Germline lookup yields CDR1 MNHEY and CDR2 SMNVEV (reference sequence). The CDR3 spans 16 residues. Deletions cut 2 bases from V and 0 bases from J, with 14 bases between.

The chain employs TRBV15 and TRBJ2-7; TRBD2 aligns across 9 bases. The CDR3 spans 17 residues. From germline, CDR1 is LNHNV and CDR2 YYDKDF (reference sequence). J gave up 1 base and V 1 base, and 8 bases lay outside the gene matches. CDR3 in amino acids: CATSRGEAGGPSYEQYF. As DNA, the CDR3 is TGTGCCACCAGCAGAGGGGAGGCGGGAGGGCCGTCCTACGAGCAGTACTTC.

The chain links TRBV30 to TRBJ2-1; D remains unclear. V dropped 4 bases and J dropped 2 bases, with 3 bases sitting between them. Germline values: CDR1 GTSNPN, CDR2 SVGIG (reference sequence). The CDR3 length is 11 residues. The CDR3, as DNA: TGTGCCTGGACCGCCTACAATGAGCAGTTCTTC. Residues: CAWTAYNEQFF.

This clone has only one observation. The J gene is TRBJ2-7, the V gene TRBV20-1; weak D call: TRBD1 (6 bases). Germline assignment: CDR1 DFQATT and CDR2 SNEGSKA (reference sequence). The CDR3 contains 11 residues. Trimming took off 5 bases at V and 3 bases at J, with 8 bases between the two ends. Here the CDR3 DNA reads TGCAGTGCTCTACAGGGCTACGAGCAGTACTTC. Translation gives CSALQGYEQYF.

The chain couples TRBV6-4 to TRBJ2-3; the match to TRBD2 covers 10 bases. This CDR3 region has 15 residues. Trimming at V came to 6 bases and at J to 6 bases, leaving 9 bases not matched to a gene. Germline V CDR1 and CDR2: MRHNA, SNTAGT. As DNA, the CDR3 is TGTGCCAGCAGCGTATCTAGCGGGAGCAGGGATACGCAGTATTTT. It codes for CASSVSSGSRDTQYF.

The chain has TRBV27 and TRBJ1-4; TRBD1 is a possible D gene (5 bases). From germline, CDR1 is MNHEY and CDR2 SMNVEV (reference sequence). The ends were cut back, 2 bases at V and 10 bases at J, with 20 bases in the middle. CDR3 size: 16 residues. CDR3 bases: TGTGCCAGCAGTTTAACCCCTCATGACAGAGTAGGAAAACTGTTTTTT. Translated, it gives CASSLTPHDRVGKLFF.

The rearrangement uses TRBV18 and TRBJ2-7; the D gene is possibly TRBD1 (6 bases). The CDR3 consists of 14 residues. CDR1 KGHSH and CDR2 LQKENI come from the germline V gene. V shed 4 bases and J shed 0 bases, with 10 bases lying between them. The CDR3 region has the DNA TGTGCCAGCTCACAGAGGACAGCCTCCTACGAGCAGTACTTC. Its protein product is CASSQRTASYEQYF.

The chain carries TRBV27 and TRBJ2-7, with 11 bases aligning to TRBD2. This CDR3 is built from 15 residues. V trimming: 2 bases; J trimming: 5 bases; junction bases outside the gene matches: 5. In germline, CDR1 is MNHEY, CDR2 SMNVEV (reference sequence). CDR3 protein: CASSLTSGSLHEQYF. The CDR3 bases are TGTGCCAGCAGTTTAACTAGCGGGAGTCTCCACGAGCAGTACTTC.

The chain combines TRBV12-2 with TRBJ2-3; the D call in the table, TRBD2, was not verified against the DNA. TRBV12-2 is listed as a pseudogene. The CDR3 consists of 17 residues. CDR3 in DNA: TGTGCAAGTCGCTTATCCGGGACCCAGCGGGCTTGGGATACGCAGTATTTT. As protein: CASRLSGTQRAWDTQYF.

This chain joins TRBV15 and TRBJ2-5; D possibly corresponds to TRBD1 (8 bases). Trimming shortened V by 0 bases and J by 5 bases, and 10 bases separated the two germline ends. In germline, CDR1 is LNHNV, CDR2 YYDKDF (reference sequence). This CDR3 region has 14 residues. CDR3 region: CATSREQGGETQYF. As DNA, the CDR3 is TGTGCCACCAGCAGAGAACAGGGGGGGGAGACCCAGTACTTC. Supplemented by reference TRBV15 and TRBJ2-5, the full variable domain reads DAMVIQNPRYQVTQFGKPVTLSCSQTLNHNVMYWYQQKSSQAPKLLFHYYDKDFNNEADTPDNFQSRRPNTSFCFLDIRSPGLGDTAMYLCATSREQGGETQYFGPGTRLLVL.

The DNA for the CDR3 is TGCGCCAGCAGCCAAGAATTGGACAGGGCGAGCGGCTATGGCTACACCTTC. Encoded protein: CASSQELDRASGYGYTF. This chain links TRBV4-3 with TRBJ1-2; TRBD1 aligns across 8 bases. The CDR3 is made up of 17 amino acids. The ends lost 0 bases at V and 4 bases at J; junction bases unmatched: 10. Looked up from germline, CDR1 is LGHNA and CDR2 is YSLEER.

This rearrangement joins TRBV5-4 to TRBJ2-7, with D perhaps TRBD2 (7 bases). The CDR3 is 16 residues long. V lost 1 base, J lost 0 bases, and 14 bases lay in between. Germline CDR1 SGHNT, CDR2 YYREEE (reference sequence). This CDR3 reads CASSLRGGKSSYEQYF. CDR3 in DNA: TGTGCCAGCAGCTTGAGGGGGGGGAAGAGCTCCTACGAGCAGTACTTC.